The 17 T cell receptor beta chains below were found in one sample sequenced in a study of response to subunit inactivated influenza vaccine. TCRdb reprocessed the RT-PCR reads with MiXCR, giving one entry per CDR3 protein. The table includes 650,000 to 800,000 distinct CDR3 sequences, approximately 13% detected once. The source material was PBMCs from blood, sampled 14 to 15 days before vaccination. These receptors came from a man aged 45 to 65 who received an inactivated influenza vaccine.

This clonotype was recorded a few times. The chain combines TRBV27 with TRBJ2-5; 8 bases fit TRBD2. The CDR3 spans 15 residues. From germline, CDR1 is MNHEY and CDR2 SMNVEV (reference sequence). V was pared by 5 bases and J by 2 bases, with 7 bases of the junction left unmatched. As DNA, the CDR3 is TGTGCCAGCAGTAAAGAGGTAGCGGGGCAAGAGACCCAGTACTTC. Translation gives CASSKEVAGQETQYF.

The sample holds a few counts of this clonotype. CDR3: CASSSSGQGPHQPQHF. CDR3 DNA sequence: TGTGCCAGCAGTTCGTCCGGACAGGGTCCTCATCAGCCCCAGCATTTT. The chain couples TRBV6-2 or TRBV6-3 to TRBJ1-5, with 8 bases that match TRBD1. The CDR3 runs to 16 residues. Per the germline V gene, CDR1 is MNHEY and CDR2 is SVGEGT. Germline trimming cut 4 bases from V and 5 bases from J; bases unmatched to any gene: 10.

The CDR3 DNA reads TGTGCCAGCACCTCGGGGGGGCTAGCGGGAGTACGGTCCTACAATGAGCAGTTCTTC. Its translation: CASTSGGLAGVRSYNEQFF. The chain is built from TRBV5-4 and TRBJ2-1; 10 bases agree with TRBD2. The V gene's germline CDR1 is SGHNT and CDR2 YYREEE (reference sequence). The CDR3 is 19 amino acids. V gave up 6 bases and J gave up 1 base; unmatched junction bases: 16. Full variable domain (remainder filled in from reference TRBV5-4 and TRBJ2-1): ETGVTQSPTHLIKTRGQQVTLRCSSQSGHNTVSWYQQALGQGPQFIFQYYREEENGRGNFPPRFSGLQFPNYSSELNVNALELDDSALYLCASTSGGLAGVRSYNEQFFGPGTRLTVL.

This chain links TRBV7-9 with TRBJ2-5; 9 nucleotides match TRBD1. J gave up 5 bases and V 7 bases, and 5 bases lay outside the gene matches. The CDR3 totals 13 residues. Per the germline V gene, CDR1 is SEHNR and CDR2 is FQNEAQ (reference sequence). The CDR3, as DNA: TGTGCCAGCACGCGGGACAGGGTGGAGACCCAGTACTTC. Protein product: CASTRDRVETQYF.

In its sample, this clonotype was seen a few times. This chain connects TRBV28 to TRBJ2-4, with 9 bases matching TRBD1. This CDR3 spans 14 amino acids. Germline CDR1 and CDR2: MDHEN and SYDVKM. V dropped 5 bases and J dropped 5; count of bases not matched to a gene: 4. The CDR3 coding sequence is TGTGCCAGCAGTACCAGGACAGGGGAAAACATTCAGTACTTC. Its protein is CASSTRTGENIQYF.

The rearrangement uses TRBV4-2 and TRBJ1-5; no firm D call. CDR1 is LGHNA, CDR2 YNFKEQ, per germline. Trimming shortened V by 0 bases and J by 11 bases, and 11 bases separated the two germline ends. This CDR3 region has 13 residues. CDR3 sequence: CASSQDIVQSQHF. CDR3 DNA sequence: TGTGCCAGCAGCCAAGATATCGTACAATCCCAGCATTTT.

This clonotype has just one count. The chain has TRBV5-1 and TRBJ2-5; D is uncertain. CDR1 is SGHRS and CDR2 is YFSETQ in the germline V gene. The CDR3 runs to 17 residues. Trimming stripped 0 bases from V and 4 bases from J, with 19 bases between. In DNA form, the CDR3 reads TGCGCCAGCAGCTTGGGAGTTGTGGCGGTCCCCCCAGAGACCCAGTACTTC. It translates to CASSLGVVAVPPETQYF.

This clonotype was seen more than once but under ten times. CDR3 coding DNA: TGCAGTGCTACGGACAGGGTGGTCGGAAAACTGTTTTTT. Protein product: CSATDRVVGKLFF. This chain uses TRBV20-1 with TRBJ1-4, with TRBD1 matching over 8 bases. The V gene's germline CDR1 is DFQATT and CDR2 SNEGSKA (reference sequence). V shed 4 bases and J 10 bases; nucleotides not matched to a gene: 8. The CDR3 runs 13 residues.

V and J are TRBV19 and TRBJ2-2, with 7 bases lining up with TRBD1. V was pared by 1 base and J by 4 bases, with 6 bases of the junction left unmatched. CDR1 and CDR2 (germline): LNHDA, SQIVND (reference sequence). This CDR3 is 16 amino acids long. CDR3 in amino acids: CASSIGTGVATGELFF. The CDR3, as DNA: TGTGCCAGTAGTATAGGTACAGGGGTTGCCACCGGGGAGCTGTTTTTT.

This clonotype has a count of ten or more. The chain employs TRBV7-2 and TRBJ1-1, with TRBD1 matching over 7 bases. V was clipped by 5 bases and J by 5 bases; unmatched bases: 8. The CDR3 contains 14 residues. The V gene's germline CDR1 is SGHTA and CDR2 FQGNSA. As DNA, the CDR3 is TGTGCCAGCAGCCCGGGGAGGGGGCTTACTGAAGCTTTCTTT. Amino acid sequence: CASSPGRGLTEAFF.

J is TRBJ2-7 and V is TRBV6-1; D is undetermined. The CDR3 has 15 amino acids. Trimming left V 6 bases short and J 0 bases short, with 15 bases between. Looked up from germline, CDR1 is MNHNS and CDR2 is SASEGT. The CDR3 sequence is CASSPDLYGSYEQYF. CDR3 in DNA: TGTGCCAGCAGCCCTGACCTCTACGGCTCCTACGAGCAGTACTTC.

This clonotype was seen a few times. The chain recombines TRBV5-1 with TRBJ2-5; 7 bases fit TRBD2. CDR1 SGHRS and CDR2 YFSETQ come from the germline V gene. The J segment lost 2 bases and the V segment lost 4 bases, leaving 14 bases of the junction unmatched. The CDR3 covers 17 residues. Here the CDR3 reads CASSHGTLGLVQETQYF. CDR3 coding DNA: TGCGCCAGCAGCCACGGAACTTTAGGACTAGTACAAGAGACCCAGTACTTC.

The table lists this clonotype with a few counts. This chain uses TRBV6-2 or TRBV6-3 with TRBJ2-1; D uncertain. V shed 5 bases and J shed 4 bases, with 30 bases lying between them. This CDR3 is 20 amino acids long. CDR1 and CDR2 from the germline V gene are MNHEY and SVGEGT. The DNA for the CDR3 is TGTGCCAGCAGTCTACGCCGTCGTATGGTGGTCGGCAGAATTTACAATGAGCAGTTCTTC. Protein product: CASSLRRRMVVGRIYNEQFF.

The genes are TRBV7-2 and TRBJ2-7; 8 nucleotides line up with TRBD1. Germline V CDR1 and CDR2: SGHTA, FQGNSA. This CDR3 is built from 13 residues. V shed 4 bases, J shed 12 bases, and the junction held 11 bases outside the gene matches. The CDR3 loop reads CASSSGQVERRYF. CDR3 bases: TGTGCCAGCAGCTCGGGACAGGTTGAGAGAAGGTACTTC.

This clonotype was observed at least ten times. The chain joins TRBV6-1 to TRBJ1-4; 7 nucleotides line up with TRBD1. Trimming at V came to 6 bases and at J to 5 bases, leaving 9 bases not matched to a gene. Per germline, CDR1 MNHNS and CDR2 SASEGT. This CDR3 contains 15 residues. Here the CDR3 reads CASSDRTGLNEKLFF. The CDR3 DNA reads TGTGCCAGCAGCGACCGGACAGGTCTAAATGAAAAACTGTTTTTT.

This clonotype was counted between two and nine times. The CDR3: CASSRTGGVSEQYF. CDR3 nucleotides: TGTGCCAGCAGCCGGACCGGGGGAGTTTCCGAGCAGTACTTC. J is TRBJ2-7 and V is TRBV7-7; D is possibly TRBD2 (6 bases). In germline, CDR1 is SSHAT, CDR2 FNYEAQ (reference sequence). The CDR3 is 14 residues long. The V end lost 5 bases, the J end lost 6 bases, and 17 bases lay between the germline ends.

The chain employs TRBV29-1 and TRBJ2-7; 7 bases match TRBD1. The V segment lost 6 bases and the J segment 2 bases; nucleotides outside the gene matches: 10. The CDR3 covers 14 residues. Germline lookup yields CDR1 SQVTM and CDR2 ANQGSEA. The CDR3 sequence is CSVSRQGRTYEQYF. Here the CDR3 DNA reads TGCAGCGTCTCGAGACAGGGTCGGACCTACGAGCAGTACTTC.